This TCR beta chain was retrieved from a study of response to subunit inactivated influenza vaccine. Regarding the study as a whole: Authors suggested few new T cells are recruited by each seasonal influenza vaccination.

Germline V gene lookup returns CDR1 KGHSH and CDR2 LQKENI. J gave up 5 bases and V 3 bases, and 10 bases lay outside the gene matches. CDR3 length equals 16 residues. In TCRdb, the RT-PCR reads were re-called with MiXCR into one record per CDR3 protein. This repertoire shows about 540,000 distinct CDR3 sequences, about 15% found once; its top ten account for over 8.5%. A remark on this clonotype: Its cognate antigen is unknown.

The chain has TRBV18 and TRBJ2-5; 9 bases are shared with TRBD1. Sequenced here: PBMCs from blood, sampled 11 to 12 days after vaccination. This receptor was identified in a man aged 50-59 years who received an inactivated influenza vaccine. The CDR3 protein is CASSPRGQGRGETQYF. CDR3 sequence (DNA): TGTGCCAGCTCACCGCGAGGACAGGGGAGAGGCGAGACCCAGTACTTC.